The following is a TCR beta chain sequence with its context. Its target is not known. PCR was performed using 60 Vbeta and 13 Jbeta primers. The assay was immunoSEQ multiplex PCR, and TCRdb's table has in-frame clones only and misses some. The sample table includes roughly 77,000 clones. The data belong to a study of cytomegalovirus exposure and HLA in healthy donors. Study-level results: CMV serostatus was the only immune exposure information that was available.

CDR1 MNHEY and CDR2 SVGAGI come from the germline V gene. This CDR3 has 15 amino acids. The V and J ends lost 2 bases and 4 bases, in that order; junction bases with no gene match: 7. This TCR was sampled from a female donor in good health and CMV-seropositive. The J gene is TRBJ2-7, the V gene TRBV6-5; TRBD1 aligns across 8 bases. What was sequenced was PBMCs. In DNA, the CDR3 is TGTGCCAGCAGTTACGGCGGACAGGGAATGTACGAGCAGTACTTC. Translated: CASSYGGQGMYEQYF.